These 3 T cell receptor beta chains came from one sample sequenced in a study of blood T cell repertoires in COVID-19. The protocol was immunoSEQ multiplex PCR, while the TCRdb copy is restricted to in-frame clones and leaves out a portion. Counted here are 55,000 to 85,000 clones, around 86% occurring once; the ten biggest clones make up 9.5% to 13%. The sample taken for sequencing was peripheral blood. The receptors stem from a woman between 18 and 29 years old with acute or convalescent COVID-19.

The chain is built from TRBV24-1 and TRBJ2-2; 10 bases map to TRBD1. Germline V gene sequence: CDR1 KGHDR, CDR2 SFDVKD. After removal of 3 bases from V and 2 bases from J, the junction contained 2 bases not matched to a gene. The CDR3 has 16 residues. CDR3 amino acids: CATSDPTGGNTGELFF. The DNA of the CDR3 is TGTGCCACCAGTGATCCGACAGGGGGCAACACCGGGGAGCTGTTTTTT.

The chain carries TRBV6-2 or TRBV6-3 and TRBJ2-1, with 7 bases aligning to TRBD1. Germline CDR1 and CDR2: MNHEY and SVGEGT. The J segment lost 5 bases and the V segment lost 4 bases, leaving 8 bases of the junction unmatched. The CDR3 totals 15 residues. The CDR3 bases are TGTGCCAGCAGTTCACAGGACAGGTTCGACAATGAGCAGTTCTTC. Its translation is CASSSQDRFDNEQFF.

This chain links TRBV10-3 with TRBJ1-1; TRBD1 might be the D (6 bases). Germline V gives CDR1 ENHRY, CDR2 SYGVKD. This CDR3 is 13 amino acids long. Trimming took off 6 bases at V and 0 bases at J, with 8 bases between the two ends. The CDR3 DNA follows: TGTGCCATCAGGGACAGCCTGAACACTGAAGCTTTCTTT. Encoded protein: CAIRDSLNTEAFF.